These T cell receptor beta chains were read from a single sample in a study of response to subunit inactivated influenza vaccine. TCRdb re-analysed the RT-PCR reads in MiXCR, keeping a single row per CDR3 protein. The table lists about 530,000 distinct CDR3 sequences, 10% to 15% of them singletons. Sequenced material: PBMCs from blood, taken on the day of vaccination. These receptors were taken from a man aged 45-60 years who received an inactivated influenza vaccine. Each CDR3 is given with its conserved first and last residue. D genes are given only for firm matches. A row's size may be missing; if present it is once, few, many or a size class.

DNA: TGTGCCAGCGGGAGGTTCCGGGGCACTGAAGCTTTCTTT
CDR3: CASGRFRGTEAFF
size: -
D: -
J: TRBJ1-1
V: TRBV14

DNA: TGTGCCATCAGAAACACAGGGCAAGAGACCCAGTACTTC
CDR3: CAIRNTGQETQYF
size: many
D: -
J: TRBJ2-5
V: TRBV10-3

DNA: TGCGCCAGCAGCCAACGACTTTTTTTGGGGGGAAGCTCCTACGAGCAGTACTTC
CDR3: CASSQRLFLGGSSYEQYF
size: -
D: -
J: TRBJ2-7
V: TRBV4-1

DNA: TGTGCCAGCAGCTTAAATAAGCTAGGGACGTCATCCTACGAGCAGTACTTC
CDR3: CASSLNKLGTSSYEQYF
size: few
D: -
J: TRBJ2-7
V: TRBV7-8

DNA: TGTGCCAGCAGCTTATCCCCGACGGGGAATCAGCCCCAGCATTTT
CDR3: CASSLSPTGNQPQHF
size: few
D: -
J: TRBJ1-5
V: TRBV7-2

DNA: TGTGCCAGCAGCTATAGACAGGGTGGCTCTGGAAACACCATATATTTT
CDR3: CASSYRQGGSGNTIYF
size: few
D: TRBD1
J: TRBJ1-3
V: TRBV7-2

DNA: TGCAGTGCTAGAGATCCCTGGGACGGCAATGAGCAGTTCTTC
CDR3: CSARDPWDGNEQFF
size: -
D: -
J: TRBJ2-1
V: TRBV20-1

DNA: TGTGCCAGCAGTTACGGGACTAGCGGCACAGATACGCAGTATTTT
CDR3: CASSYGTSGTDTQYF
size: -
D: TRBD2
J: TRBJ2-3
V: TRBV6-2/TRBV6-3

DNA: TGTGCCAGCAGTTACGCGGACAGCGAGCAGTTCTTC
CDR3: CASSYADSEQFF
size: few
D: -
J: TRBJ2-1
V: TRBV6-6

DNA: TGTGCCAGCGCCGTGGGGGGGGCGTTGACCGGGGAGCTGTTTTTT
CDR3: CASAVGGALTGELFF
size: -
D: -
J: TRBJ2-2
V: TRBV9

DNA: TGTGCCAGTAGCACGGGACTAGCGCCCTACGAGCAGTACTTC
CDR3: CASSTGLAPYEQYF
size: few
D: TRBD2
J: TRBJ2-7
V: TRBV19

DNA: TGCGCCAGCAGCAAGCTTGGGACAGAACAAGAGACCCAGTACTTC
CDR3: CASSKLGTEQETQYF
size: few
D: TRBD1
J: TRBJ2-5
V: TRBV5-1

DNA: TGCGCCAGCAGCAAAGACAGGATCGGCATTCAGTACTTC
CDR3: CASSKDRIGIQYF
size: -
D: -
J: TRBJ2-4
V: TRBV5-1

DNA: TGTGCCAGCAGCCGTTCCGGGGAATTAATCCACTCTGGAAACACCATATATTTT
CDR3: CASSRSGELIHSGNTIYF
size: few
D: -
J: TRBJ1-3
V: TRBV3-1

DNA: TGTGCCAGCAGCTTAGGACCATCGGTTACCTTC
CDR3: CASSLGPSVTF
size: many
D: -
J: TRBJ1-2
V: TRBV7-9

DNA: TGTGCCAGCAGTTTTTTACAGGGGGCAGGCGAGCAGTACTTC
CDR3: CASSFLQGAGEQYF
size: few
D: TRBD1
J: TRBJ2-7
V: TRBV27

DNA: TGTGCCAGCAGTTTGGAGGGGGGGCGTACAGATACGCAGTATTTT
CDR3: CASSLEGGRTDTQYF
size: many
D: -
J: TRBJ2-3
V: TRBV12-3/TRBV12-4

DNA: TGTGCCAGCAGTAGGACAGGGACCACAGATACGCAGTATTTT
CDR3: CASSRTGTTDTQYF
size: few
D: TRBD1
J: TRBJ2-3
V: TRBV6-4